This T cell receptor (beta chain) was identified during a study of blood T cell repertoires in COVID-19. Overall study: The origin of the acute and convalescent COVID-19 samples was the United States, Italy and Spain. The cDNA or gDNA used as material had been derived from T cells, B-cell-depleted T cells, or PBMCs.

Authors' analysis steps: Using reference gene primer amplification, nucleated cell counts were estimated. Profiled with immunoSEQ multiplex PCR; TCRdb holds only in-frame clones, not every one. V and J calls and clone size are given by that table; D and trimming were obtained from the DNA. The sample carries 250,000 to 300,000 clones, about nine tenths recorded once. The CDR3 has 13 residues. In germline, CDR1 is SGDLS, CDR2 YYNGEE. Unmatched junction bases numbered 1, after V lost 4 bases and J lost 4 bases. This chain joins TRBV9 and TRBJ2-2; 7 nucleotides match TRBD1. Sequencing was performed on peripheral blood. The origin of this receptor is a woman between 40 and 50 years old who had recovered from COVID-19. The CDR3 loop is CASSPGGTGELFF. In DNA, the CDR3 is TGTGCCAGCAGCCCAGGGGGCACCGGGGAGCTGTTTTTT.